Below, one T cell receptor beta chain is given with its context. The time point is: persistent/refractory GD, antithyroid drugs over 5 years with positive TRAb. Scientists built the TCR library using RNA that was extracted from PBMCs. Germline V gives CDR1 KGHDR, CDR2 SFDVKD. The CDR3 runs 15 residues. V was pared by 8 bases and J by 1 base, with 16 bases between. The record originates from a study of regulatory T cells in long-lasting Graves disease. Arm-PCR with iRepertoire HTBI primers amplified the CDR3 regions for these TCR beta libraries. TCRdb ran MiXCR on the multiplex PCR reads and lists one entry per CDR3 protein. Altogether some 430,000 distinct CDR3 sequences are present, 20% to 25% being singletons, with the ten largest covering around 7%.

The sequence came from a female donor with Graves disease. The chain couples TRBV24-1 to TRBJ2-5; D remains ambiguous. The material was peripheral blood mononuclear cells (PBMCs), obtained when the disease was refractory, from a patient treated with antithyroid drugs. Here the CDR3 DNA reads TGTGCCACCATTGAAGCCGGGCGGACCCAAGAGACCCAGTACTTC. Translation gives CATIEAGRTQETQYF.